The sample holds a few counts of the clone carrying this T cell receptor (beta chain). Its antigen is undetermined. TCRdb reprocessed the 5' RACE reads with MiXCR, giving one entry per CDR3 protein. The table lists some 250,000 distinct CDR3 sequences, 24% of them singletons. The data were obtained in a study of CD8 T cells in ankylosing spondylitis. Study-wide results and caveats: Among TCR beta sequences, a motif of roughly 8 highly homologous variants appeared characteristic of ankylosing spondylitis blood.

This CDR3 spans 12 amino acids. Germline CDR1 reads SNHLY; CDR2 reads FYNNEI. The V end lost 8 bases, the J end lost 5 bases, and 12 bases lay between the germline ends. The chain combines TRBV2 with TRBJ2-5, with a tentative D call TRBD2 (7 bases). The receptor comes from a male donor with ankylosing spondylitis or in good health (not recorded which). The sequencing input was blood, either unsorted or a sorted T cell fraction (not recorded which). The CDR3 region is CASGGAAETQYF. The CDR3 DNA reads TGTGCCAGCGGGGGGGCCGCCGAGACCCAGTACTTC.